The next 9 T cell receptor beta chains were all read from a single sample in a study of shared clonotypes between healthy human individuals. Libraries were prepared by immunoSEQ multiplex PCR; TCRdb keeps only in-frame clonotypes and omits some of them. Counted here are some 450,000 clones, 75% to 80% occurring once; the ten biggest clones make up around 12%. The sample was PBMCs. These receptors all stem from a woman aged 35 to 49 in good health. Some clones in this sample may be carry-over from other donors' samples.

This clone showed up just once. This rearrangement joins TRBV7-2 to TRBJ1-2; 8 nucleotides agree with TRBD1. The CDR3 is made up of 14 amino acids. Per the germline V gene, CDR1 is SGHTA and CDR2 is FQGNSA. Trimming at V came to 1 base and at J to 5 bases, leaving 3 bases not matched to a gene. This CDR3 reads CASSLEDRVYGYTF. As DNA, the CDR3 is TGTGCCAGCAGCTTAGAGGACAGGGTTTATGGCTACACCTTC.

Comment on this clone: A far larger clone is a single base away, which makes a read error likely. The V and J genes are TRBV5-4 and TRBJ1-3, with D hard to call. The CDR3 contains 14 residues. Germline values: CDR1 SGHNT, CDR2 YYREEE (reference sequence). Trimming shortened V by 3 bases and J by 1 base, and 8 bases separated the two germline ends. The CDR3 spells CASSSSGSGNTIYF. The CDR3 nucleotides read TGTGCCAGCAGCTCCAGTGGGTCTGGAAACACCATATATTTT.

This rearrangement joins TRBV5-1 to TRBJ1-1; unclear D gene. Germline CDR1 is SGHRS and CDR2 is YFSETQ. The CDR3 runs to 14 residues. Trimming cost V 1 base and J 7 bases, with 14 bases left between them. CDR3 bases: TGCGCCAGCAGCTTGCGGGAGTTGGCAGGTGAAGCTTTCTTT. This gives the protein CASSLRELAGEAFF.

A remark on this clone: A much larger clone lies a single base off, so this may be a read error. The chain joins TRBV7-2 to TRBJ2-5; tentative D call: TRBD2 (6 bases). This CDR3 has 16 amino acids. CDR1 and CDR2 from the germline V gene are SGHTA and FQGNSA. Here the CDR3 DNA reads TGTGCCAGCAGCCCGGTTTGGACCGGGAGAGAAGAGGCCCAGTACTTC. Amino acid sequence: CASSPVWTGREEAQYF.

The chain employs TRBV5-1 and TRBJ2-5, with D possibly being TRBD1 (5 bases). The CDR3 spans 13 residues. V lost 0 bases to trimming and J lost 3 bases, with 6 bases between them. Germline V gene lookup returns CDR1 SGHRS and CDR2 YFSETQ. In DNA, the CDR3 is TGCGCCAGCAGCTTGGGGGGCAAAGAGACCCAGTACTTC. This gives the protein CASSLGGKETQYF.

The rearrangement uses TRBV7-8 and TRBJ1-4; TRBD1 agrees at 8 bases. In germline, CDR1 is SGHVS, CDR2 FQNEAQ. Trimming removed 2 bases from V and 6 bases from J; junction bases left unmatched: 5. The length of the CDR3 is 15 residues. The CDR3: CASSLLGRGHEKLFF. CDR3 nucleotides: TGTGCCAGCAGCTTACTAGGCAGGGGGCATGAAAAACTGTTTTTT.

The chain links TRBV10-2 to TRBJ2-1; D is undetermined. Germline-derived CDR1 and CDR2 are WSHSY and SAAADI. This CDR3 is built from 11 residues. The V end was cut by 4 bases, the J end by 6 bases, with 4 bases between. The CDR3 sequence: CASSAANEQFF. The CDR3 DNA is TGCGCCAGCAGTGCCGCCAATGAGCAGTTCTTC.

The V gene is TRBV2, the J gene TRBJ2-5, with 9 nucleotides matching TRBD2. This CDR3 comprises 14 residues. With V trimmed by 4 bases and J by 5 bases, 5 bases remained unmatched. From germline, CDR1 is SNHLY and CDR2 FYNNEI. CDR3 in amino acids: CASSVAGVTETQYF. CDR3 nucleotides: TGTGCCAGCAGTGTAGCGGGAGTCACCGAGACCCAGTACTTC.

The rearrangement links TRBV7-9 to TRBJ1-5; D ambiguous. Germline CDR1 reads SEHNR; CDR2 reads FQNEAQ (reference sequence). The V end was cut by 2 bases, the J end by 2 bases, with 7 bases between. This CDR3 contains 14 residues. This CDR3 reads CASSLYDGNQPQHF. The CDR3 DNA is TGTGCCAGCAGCTTATATGATGGCAATCAGCCCCAGCATTTT.